This T cell receptor beta chain was identified in a study of blood T cell repertoires in COVID-19. Sequencing used immunoSEQ multiplex PCR; TCRdb keeps in-frame clones, though not all of them. The table has approximately 200,000 clones, 80% to 90% seen once; the top ten hold 1.1%. Looked up from germline, CDR1 is MNHEY and CDR2 is SVGAGI. This CDR3 spans 14 amino acids. V was trimmed by 2 bases and J by 7 bases, leaving 9 bases between them. The material sequenced was peripheral blood. This chain uses TRBV6-5 with TRBJ1-6; D gene unclear. The TCR sequence derives from a man aged 25 to 40 with acute or convalescent COVID-19. The CDR3 protein is CASSYQEGNSPLHF. CDR3 DNA sequence: TGTGCCAGCAGTTACCAGGAAGGAAATTCACCCCTCCACTTT.